This TCR beta chain was sequenced during a study of cytomegalovirus exposure and HLA in healthy donors. Study-level points and caveats: TCR beta chains numbering some 150 were designated cytomegalovirus-associated. Available immune exposure information was restricted to CMV serostatus only. Association of 15,000 to 20,000 TCR beta sequences with HLA alleles was found at 0.05 false discovery rate in a later analysis.

This clone was picked up one time. The antigen is undetermined. Germline V gene sequence: CDR1 MNHNS, CDR2 SASEGT. Trimming stripped 5 bases from V and 11 bases from J, with 15 bases between. The CDR3 consists of 12 residues. The PCR employed 60 Vbeta primers together with 13 Jbeta primers. Profiling relied on immunoSEQ multiplex PCR, and the TCRdb table lists in-frame clones only, not all of them. The sample includes approximately 160,000 clones, 75% to 85% of them seen just once. Sequenced input: PBMCs. This chain joins TRBV6-1 and TRBJ2-5, with D perhaps matching TRBD2 (6 bases). The clonotype comes from a woman between 45 and 60 years old in good health and CMV-seropositive. CDR3 sequence (DNA): TGTGCCAGCAGTAAAGGGCTACGGGAGCAGTACTTC. Residues: CASSKGLREQYF.